This T cell receptor (beta chain) derives from a study of T cell repertoires in ileal Crohn's disease. The count of this clone is one. Time point meaning: neoterminal ileum biopsy at postoperative endoscopy, about 6 months after surgery. V lost 2 bases, J lost 7 bases, and 11 bases lay in between. CDR1 is SEHNR and CDR2 is FQNEAQ in the germline V gene (reference sequence). The CDR3 is 14 residues long. Using immunoSEQ multiplex PCR, the repertoire was profiled, and TCRdb retains in-frame clones only, with some absent. The sample yields about 62,000 clones, roughly nine tenths seen once. Sequenced sample: ileal tissue. The source of this sequence is an adult with Crohn's disease. The V call is TRBV7-9, the J call TRBJ1-4; the D gene is possibly TRBD1 (5 bases). DNA for the CDR3: TGTGCCAGCAGCTTACCCGGGGGTGGTGAAAAACTGTTTTTT. This codes for CASSLPGGGEKLFF.